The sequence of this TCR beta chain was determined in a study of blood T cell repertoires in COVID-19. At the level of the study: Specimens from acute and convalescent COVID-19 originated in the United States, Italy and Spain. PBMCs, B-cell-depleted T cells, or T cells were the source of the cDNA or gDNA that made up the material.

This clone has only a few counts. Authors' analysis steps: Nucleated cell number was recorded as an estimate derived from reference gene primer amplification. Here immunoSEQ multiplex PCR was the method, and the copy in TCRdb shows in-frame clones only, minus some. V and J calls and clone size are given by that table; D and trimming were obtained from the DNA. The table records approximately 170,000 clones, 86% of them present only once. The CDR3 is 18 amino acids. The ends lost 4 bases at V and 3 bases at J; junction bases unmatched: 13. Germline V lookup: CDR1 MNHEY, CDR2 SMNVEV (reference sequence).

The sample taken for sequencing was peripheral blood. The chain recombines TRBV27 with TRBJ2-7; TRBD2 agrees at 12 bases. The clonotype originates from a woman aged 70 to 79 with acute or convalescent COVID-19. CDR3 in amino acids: CASSSRPPLAGGNYEQYF. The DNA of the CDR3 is TGTGCCAGCAGTTCCCGCCCCCCACTAGCGGGAGGAAACTACGAGCAGTACTTC.